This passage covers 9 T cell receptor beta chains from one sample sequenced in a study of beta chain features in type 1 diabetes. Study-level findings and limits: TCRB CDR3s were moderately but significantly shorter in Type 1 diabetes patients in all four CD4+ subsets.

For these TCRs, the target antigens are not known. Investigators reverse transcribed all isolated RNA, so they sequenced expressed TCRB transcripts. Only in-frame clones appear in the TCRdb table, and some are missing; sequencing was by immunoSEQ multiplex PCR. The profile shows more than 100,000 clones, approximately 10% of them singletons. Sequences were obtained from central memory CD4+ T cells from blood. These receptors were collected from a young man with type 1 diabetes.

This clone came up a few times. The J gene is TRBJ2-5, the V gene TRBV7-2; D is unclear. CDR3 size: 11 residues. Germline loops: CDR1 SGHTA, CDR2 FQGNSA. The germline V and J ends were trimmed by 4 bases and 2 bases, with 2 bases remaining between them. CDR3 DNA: TGTGCCAGCAGCTCTCAAGAGACCCAGTACTTC. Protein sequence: CASSSQETQYF. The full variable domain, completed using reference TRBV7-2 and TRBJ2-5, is GAGVSQSPSNKVTEKGKDVELRCDPISGHTALYWYRQSLGQGLEFLIYFQGNSAPDKSGLPSDRFSAERTGGSVSTLTIQRTQQEDSAVYLCASSSQETQYFGPGTRLLVL.

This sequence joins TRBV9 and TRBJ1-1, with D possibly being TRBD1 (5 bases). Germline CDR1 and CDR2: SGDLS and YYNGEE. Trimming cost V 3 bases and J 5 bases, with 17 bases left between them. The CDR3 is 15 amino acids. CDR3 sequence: CASSGNQGGETEAFF. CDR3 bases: TGTGCCAGCAGCGGGAACCAGGGAGGGGAGACTGAAGCTTTCTTT.

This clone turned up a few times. In DNA form, the CDR3 reads TGCGCCAGCAGCTTAGGGACAGGCCCTAACTATGGCTACACCTTC. The encoded protein is CASSLGTGPNYGYTF. This chain links TRBV5-1 with TRBJ1-2; 8 nucleotides agree with TRBD1. The V gene's germline CDR1 is SGHRS and CDR2 YFSETQ. V shed 2 bases, J shed 0 bases, and the junction held 3 bases outside the gene matches. The CDR3 sequence is 15 residues long.

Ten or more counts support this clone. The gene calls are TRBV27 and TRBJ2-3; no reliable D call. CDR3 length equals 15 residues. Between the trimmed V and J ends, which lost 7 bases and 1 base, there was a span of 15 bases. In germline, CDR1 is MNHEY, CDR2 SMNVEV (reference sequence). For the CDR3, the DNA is TGTGCCAGCAAGTACGGGTTGGTGGGCACAGATACGCAGTATTTT. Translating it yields CASKYGLVGTDTQYF.

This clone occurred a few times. The DNA of the CDR3 is TGTGCCAGCAGTGCTAGCGGGACTCAAGAGACCCAGTACTTC. Translated, it gives CASSASGTQETQYF. The V call is TRBV25-1, the J call TRBJ2-5, with TRBD2 identical over 9 bases. Trimming removed 4 bases from V and 2 bases from J; junction bases left unmatched: 2. The CDR3 runs 14 residues. Germline V gene lookup returns CDR1 MGHDK and CDR2 SYGVNS.

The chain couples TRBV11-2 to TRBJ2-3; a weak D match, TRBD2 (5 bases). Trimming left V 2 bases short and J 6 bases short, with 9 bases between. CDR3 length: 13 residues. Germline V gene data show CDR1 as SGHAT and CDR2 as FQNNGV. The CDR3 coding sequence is TGTGCCAGCAGCTTACCGGGATCGGATACGCAGTATTTT. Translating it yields CASSLPGSDTQYF.

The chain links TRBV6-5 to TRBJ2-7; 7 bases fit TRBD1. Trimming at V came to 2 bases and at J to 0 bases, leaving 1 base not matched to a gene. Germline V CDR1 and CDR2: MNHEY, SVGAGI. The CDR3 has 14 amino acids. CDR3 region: CASSYNRGSYEQYF. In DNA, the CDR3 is TGTGCCAGCAGTTACAACAGGGGCTCCTACGAGCAGTACTTC.

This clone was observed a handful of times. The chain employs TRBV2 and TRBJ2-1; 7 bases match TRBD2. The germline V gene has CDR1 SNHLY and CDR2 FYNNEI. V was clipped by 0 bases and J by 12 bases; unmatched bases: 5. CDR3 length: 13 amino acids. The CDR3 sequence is CASSEARGYGQFF. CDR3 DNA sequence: TGTGCCAGCAGTGAAGCGCGGGGGTACGGGCAGTTCTTC.

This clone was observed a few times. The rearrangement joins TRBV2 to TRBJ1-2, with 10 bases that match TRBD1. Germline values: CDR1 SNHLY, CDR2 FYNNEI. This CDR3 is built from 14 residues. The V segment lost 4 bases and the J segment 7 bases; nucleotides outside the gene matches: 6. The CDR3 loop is CASSGTGGSLGYTF. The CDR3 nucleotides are TGTGCCAGCAGTGGGACAGGGGGTTCACTTGGCTACACCTTC.